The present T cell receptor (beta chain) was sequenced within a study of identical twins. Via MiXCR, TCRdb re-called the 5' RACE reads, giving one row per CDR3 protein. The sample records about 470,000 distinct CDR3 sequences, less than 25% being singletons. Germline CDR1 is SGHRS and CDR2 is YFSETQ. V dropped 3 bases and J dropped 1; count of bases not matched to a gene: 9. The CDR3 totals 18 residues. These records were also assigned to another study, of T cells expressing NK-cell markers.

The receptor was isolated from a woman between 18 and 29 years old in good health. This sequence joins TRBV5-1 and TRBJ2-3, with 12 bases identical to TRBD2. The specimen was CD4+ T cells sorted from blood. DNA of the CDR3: TGCGCCAGCAGCTCCCTAGCGGGGGGGCACGGTGGCACAGATACGCAGTATTTT. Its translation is CASSSLAGGHGGTDTQYF.